This T cell receptor (beta chain) was retrieved from a study of molecular identifiers for immune sequencing clone quantification. With listed TCR primers and previously described methods, bulk TCR libraries were prepared. A single record per CDR3 protein comes from TCRdb applying MiXCR to the PCR reads. The sample lists about 640,000 distinct CDR3 sequences, approximately 20% occurring once. Trimming removed 5 bases from V and 5 bases from J, with 9 bases in between. Per germline, CDR1 KGHDR and CDR2 SFDVKD. CDR3 length: 13 amino acids. Sequencing used naive CD8+ T cells from blood, with Jurkat cell RNA spiked in. As for subset: FACS-sorted CD8+CD4-CCR7+CD45RA+ naive T cells. The sequence was obtained from a human donor in good health. Some libraries in this study had Jurkat cell RNA spiked in. This chain connects TRBV24-1 to TRBJ2-1; D may match TRBD1 or TRBD2 (5 bases each). The CDR3 reads CATSARGDNEQFF. The CDR3 DNA follows: TGTGCCACCAGTGCGCGAGGGGACAATGAGCAGTTCTTC.